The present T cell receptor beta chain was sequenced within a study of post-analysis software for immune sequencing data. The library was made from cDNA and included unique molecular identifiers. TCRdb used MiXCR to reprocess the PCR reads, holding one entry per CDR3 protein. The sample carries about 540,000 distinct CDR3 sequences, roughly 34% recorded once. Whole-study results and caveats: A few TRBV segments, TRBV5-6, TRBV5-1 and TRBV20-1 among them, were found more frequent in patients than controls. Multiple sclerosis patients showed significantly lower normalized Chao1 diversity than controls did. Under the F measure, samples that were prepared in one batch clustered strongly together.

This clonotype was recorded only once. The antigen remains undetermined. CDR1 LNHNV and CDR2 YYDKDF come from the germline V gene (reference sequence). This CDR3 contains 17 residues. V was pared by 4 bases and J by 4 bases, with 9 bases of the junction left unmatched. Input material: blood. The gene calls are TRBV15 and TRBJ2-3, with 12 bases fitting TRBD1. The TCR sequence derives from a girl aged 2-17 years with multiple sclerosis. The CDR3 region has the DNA TGTGCCACCAGCACCCCACCGGGACAGGGGGCAGCAGATACGCAGTATTTT. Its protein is CATSTPPGQGAADTQYF.